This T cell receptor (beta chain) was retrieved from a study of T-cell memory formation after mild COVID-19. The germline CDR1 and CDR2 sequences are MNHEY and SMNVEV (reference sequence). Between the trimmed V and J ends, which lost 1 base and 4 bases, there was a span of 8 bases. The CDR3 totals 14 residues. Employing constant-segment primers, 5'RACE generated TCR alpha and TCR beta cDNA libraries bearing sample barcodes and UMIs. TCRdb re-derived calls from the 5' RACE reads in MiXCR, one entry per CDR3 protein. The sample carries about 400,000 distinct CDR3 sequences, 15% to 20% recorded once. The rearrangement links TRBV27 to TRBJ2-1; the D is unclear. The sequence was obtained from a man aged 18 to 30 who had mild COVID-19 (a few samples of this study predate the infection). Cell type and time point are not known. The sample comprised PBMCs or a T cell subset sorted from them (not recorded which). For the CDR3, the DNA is TGTGCCAGCAGTTTATATTACCAATACAATGAGCAGTTCTTC. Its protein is CASSLYYQYNEQFF.